This passage covers 7 T cell receptor beta chains from one sample sequenced in a study of blood T cell repertoires in COVID-19. Data came from immunoSEQ multiplex PCR; TCRdb stores just in-frame clones and leaves some out. Here the sample spans approximately 250,000 clones, approximately 86% being singletons. Sequencing was performed on peripheral blood. The receptors come from a woman in her sixties or seventies with COVID-19, enrolled during active disease.

V gene TRBV9 combines with J gene TRBJ2-7, with a possible D match to TRBD2 (7 bases). The CDR3 totals 14 residues. Trimming cost V 4 bases and J 5 bases, with 16 bases left between them. Germline V gene lookup returns CDR1 SGDLS and CDR2 YYNGEE. The CDR3 DNA reads as TGTGCCAGCAGCAACCCGCGGGGGCCCCACGAGCAGTACTTC. The encoded protein is CASSNPRGPHEQYF.

The V call is TRBV12-5, the J call TRBJ1-6; 7 positions match TRBD1. Germline lookup yields CDR1 LGHNT and CDR2 FRNRAP. This CDR3 is 15 amino acids long. The V gene end was trimmed by 0 bases and the J gene end by 14 bases; junction bases not matched to a gene: 10. The CDR3 DNA follows: TGTGCTAGTGGTTTGGTAGCAGGGGGTCGAATATCCCTCCACTTT. Protein: CASGLVAGGRISLHF.

The rearrangement joins TRBV5-1 to TRBJ2-1; possibly TRBD2 for D (5 bases). CDR3 length: 13 residues. Germline V gene sequence: CDR1 SGHRS, CDR2 YFSETQ. V gave up 4 bases and J gave up 6 bases, with 11 bases separating them. In DNA form, the CDR3 reads TGCGCCAGCAGCCGGGCGGGTGGCAATGAGCAGTTCTTC. Residues: CASSRAGGNEQFF.

This clone was observed a single time. The V gene is TRBV7-2, the J gene TRBJ2-1; 7 bases fit TRBD1. This CDR3 spans 15 amino acids. V lost 1 base to trimming and J lost 13 bases; unmatched junction nucleotides: 13. The V gene's germline CDR1 is SGHTA and CDR2 FQGNSA. DNA of the CDR3: TGTGCCAGCAGCTTAGTATCAGGGTCGGGGACAGCCCAGTTCTTC. This codes for CASSLVSGSGTAQFF.

This clone was observed a single time. The chain has TRBV24-1 and TRBJ2-4; 9 bases agree with TRBD1. The CDR3 extends over 15 amino acids. Germline CDR1 reads KGHDR; CDR2 reads SFDVKD. V was clipped by 5 bases and J by 5 bases; unmatched bases: 6. DNA of the CDR3: TGTGCCACCAGTGCCCCGGGACAGGGTGAAAACATTCAGTACTTC. It codes for CATSAPGQGENIQYF.

The gene calls are TRBV30 and TRBJ2-1, with D possibly being TRBD2 (5 bases). With 0 bases removed from V and 0 bases from J, the gap between germline ends came to 18 bases. The CDR3 spans 18 residues. In germline, CDR1 is GTSNPN, CDR2 SVGIG (reference sequence). The CDR3 bases are TGTGCCTGGAGTGTAGGCCGATGGACTGGGAGCTCCTACAATGAGCAGTTCTTC. Translated, it gives CAWSVGRWTGSSYNEQFF.

CDR3 in amino acids: CATSDGGNSPLHF. The CDR3 DNA is TGTGCCACCAGTGATGGAGGAAATTCACCCCTCCACTTT. J is TRBJ1-6 and V is TRBV24-1; no definite D call. CDR3 size: 13 residues. Per germline, CDR1 KGHDR and CDR2 SFDVKD. The V end was cut by 3 bases, the J end by 7 bases, with 6 bases between.